The clone carrying this T cell receptor beta chain was seen a few times. This sample was included in a study of blood T cell repertoires in COVID-19. Measured with immunoSEQ multiplex PCR; TCRdb has only the in-frame clones, and not every one. This table holds roughly 280,000 clones, roughly 80% found once. The J segment lost 3 bases and the V segment lost 4 bases, leaving 4 bases of the junction unmatched. Germline-derived CDR1 and CDR2 are SGHTA and FQGNSA. The CDR3 runs 14 residues. The sequence was obtained from a man between 60 and 75 years old who had recovered from COVID-19. V gene TRBV7-2 combines with J gene TRBJ2-7; 9 bases align to TRBD1. Sequences were obtained from peripheral blood. The CDR3 is CASSYRDRDYEQYF. In nucleotides, the CDR3 is TGTGCCAGCAGCTACCGGGACAGGGACTACGAGCAGTACTTC.